This T cell receptor (beta chain) was sequenced in a study of T cells in Graves' hyperthyroidism and ophthalmopathy (dated by TCRdb to between 2017 and 2020). Study-level background: Peripheral blood was sampled at the time of initial diagnosis, prior to any treatment. Prospective prediction of ophthalmopathy was tested in an independent validation cohort consisting of fewer than 20 hyperthyroidism patients and about 17 patients who later progressed to ophthalmopathy. Thyroid tissue and blood T-cell repertoires from six Graves' hyperthyroidism patients were also compared in the study. A discovery cohort of fewer than 110 patients, approximately 44 with Graves' ophthalmopathy and under 60 with stable Graves' hyperthyroidism, was used to find distinguishing TCR V-J signatures. The paper reports TCR Vbeta CDR3 sequencing of some 140 peripheral blood samples: 43 ophthalmopathy, 75 to 80 hyperthyroidism and approximately 17 progressor patients. The 100 or so discovery patients were divided at random into training and test sets in a 7:3 ratio. Once sampling was done, hyperthyroidism patients were given methimazole at a starting dose of 30 mg daily, whereas ophthalmopathy patients were given high-dose intravenous methylprednisolone. Overall results and qualifications from the work: A 13 V-J signature model separated ophthalmopathy from stable hyperthyroidism, with approximately 86% sensitivity and 81% to 82% specificity in cross-validation and 80%/75% in testing. During validation, the model predicted progression to ophthalmopathy a median of around 6 months ahead of onset, with around 71% sensitivity and roughly 72% specificity. No statistical method was used to fix the sample size in advance, and group allocation was not hidden from the investigators. Most expanded thyroid clonotypes (frequency above 0.001) were also detected in blood, a finding suggesting that blood repertoires may reflect thyroid immune responses.

This clonotype was detected many times. The specificity of this receptor is unknown. Qualities for individual bases were not recorded, and no much larger clone is one base off. Hyperthyroidism patients were newly diagnosed, had a disease duration of under 2 months, and were aged 18 to 65 years. Patients with uncontrolled infections, other autoimmune diseases, pregnancy or lactation were excluded. Diagnoses relied on clinical symptoms, serum thyroxine and TRAb, thyroid ultrasound and orbital computed tomography. Blood from progressor patients was drawn when they were first diagnosed with hyperthyroidism, before any ophthalmopathy symptoms appeared. PBMCs were isolated from more than 8 ml of fresh peripheral blood by Ficoll-Paque density gradient centrifugation. Progressor patients were initially diagnosed with Graves' hyperthyroidism and developed ophthalmopathy during follow-up. Total RNA was extracted with Trizol reagent, and quality was checked on an Agilent 2100 Bioanalyzer.

The CDR3 runs 12 residues from the cysteine to the phenylalanine. The kept DNA is CDR3 alone, 36 bases in frame from the first base. V sheds 2 bases and J sheds 5 bases, leaving 5 bases between their ends. CDR1 is given as SGHKS and CDR2 as YYEKEE, both from the germline V gene (reference sequence). TCR beta CDR3 regions were amplified from RNA transcripts. The TCR CDR3 was subjected to a first round of RT-PCR using the HTBI primer set and the Qiagen OneStep RT-PCR kit. A second multiplex PCR round built the libraries, followed by size selection and purification. The libraries were sequenced on an Illumina HiSeq2000 using paired-end 100 bp reads. The authors' pipeline ran thus. SOAPnuke was used to process the raw data, throwing out any read that contained adapters or uncalled bases, had a mean Phred below 15, or lacked an exact constant-primer or identifier match. COPE v1.2.5 was used to merge high-quality paired reads, and clonotypes were defined as unique nucleotide sequences. Clonotypes were aligned to IMGT TRBV, TRBD and TRBJ reference segments using MiTCR v1.1. The analysis included only V-J combinations with a frequency above 0.0001, which together covered around 99% of the repertoires. A TCS score was defined as the ratio between F50 (clonal expansion) and ExV (chaos), using BLOSUM62-based TCRdist between CDR3 peptides within each V-J. Welch's t-statistics and random forest reduced fewer than 600 V-J features to about 13, which were used in a naive Bayes classifier (R e1071). TCRdb reworked the public reads: Q25 trimming with fastp, MiXCR clone assembly, productive beta chains retained. Rows are combined by CDR3 protein, so each entry shows the most common genes and DNA. The V and J calls and clone size are TCRdb's, not the authors'. Counted in this sample were 600,000 to 850,000 distinct CDR3 sequences; roughly 20% of them appeared once. The ten biggest clones cover 16% of the sample.

This clonotype was sampled from a woman between 45 and 65 years old with Graves' hyperthyroidism that later progressed to Graves' ophthalmopathy. In this chain, TRBV5-5 is recombined with TRBJ2-1; confidence is insufficient to name the D gene. Sequenced input: blood. CDR3 loop: CASSFGDNEQFF. Read as DNA, the sequence is TGTGCCAGCAGCTTTGGGGACAATGAGCAGTTCTTC.